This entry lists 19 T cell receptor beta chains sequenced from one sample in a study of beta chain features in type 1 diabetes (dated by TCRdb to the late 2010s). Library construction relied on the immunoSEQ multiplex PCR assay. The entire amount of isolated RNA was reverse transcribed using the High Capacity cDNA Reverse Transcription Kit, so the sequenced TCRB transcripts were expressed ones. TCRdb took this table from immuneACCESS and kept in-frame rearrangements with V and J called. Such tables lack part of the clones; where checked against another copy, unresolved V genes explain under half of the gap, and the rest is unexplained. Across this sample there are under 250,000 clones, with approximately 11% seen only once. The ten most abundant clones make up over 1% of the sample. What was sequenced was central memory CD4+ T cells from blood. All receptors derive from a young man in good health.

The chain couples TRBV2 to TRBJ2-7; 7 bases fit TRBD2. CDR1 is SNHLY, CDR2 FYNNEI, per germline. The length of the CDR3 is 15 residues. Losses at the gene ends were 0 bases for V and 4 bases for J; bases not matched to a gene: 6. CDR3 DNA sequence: TGTGCCAGCAGTGAAGCCGCTAGCGGAAATTACGAGCAGTACTTC. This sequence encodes CASSEAASGNYEQYF.

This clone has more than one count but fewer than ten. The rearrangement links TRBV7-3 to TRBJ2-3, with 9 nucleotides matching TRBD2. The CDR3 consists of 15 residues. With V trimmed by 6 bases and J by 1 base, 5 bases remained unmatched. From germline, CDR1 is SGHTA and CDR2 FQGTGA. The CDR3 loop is CASSKGLARTDTQYF. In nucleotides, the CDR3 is TGTGCCAGCAGTAAGGGACTAGCCCGCACAGATACGCAGTATTTT.

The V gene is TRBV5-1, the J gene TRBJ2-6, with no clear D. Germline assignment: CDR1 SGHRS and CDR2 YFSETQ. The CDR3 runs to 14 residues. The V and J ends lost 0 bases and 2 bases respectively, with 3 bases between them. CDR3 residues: CASSLATGANVLTF. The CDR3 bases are TGCGCCAGCAGCTTGGCCACTGGGGCCAACGTCCTGACTTTC.

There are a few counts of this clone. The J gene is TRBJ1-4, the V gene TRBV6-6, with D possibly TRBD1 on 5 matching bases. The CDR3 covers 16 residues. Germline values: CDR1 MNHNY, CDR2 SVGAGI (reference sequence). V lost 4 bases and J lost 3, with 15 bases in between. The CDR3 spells CASSFPSGQANEKLFF. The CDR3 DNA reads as TGTGCCAGCAGTTTCCCCTCGGGGCAGGCTAATGAAAAACTGTTTTTT.

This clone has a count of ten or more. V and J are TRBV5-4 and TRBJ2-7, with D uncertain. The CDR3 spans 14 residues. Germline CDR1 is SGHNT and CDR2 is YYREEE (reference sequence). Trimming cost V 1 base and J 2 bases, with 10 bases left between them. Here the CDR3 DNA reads TGTGCCAGCAGCTTGCTCTCTACCACCTACGAGCAGTACTTC. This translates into CASSLLSTTYEQYF.

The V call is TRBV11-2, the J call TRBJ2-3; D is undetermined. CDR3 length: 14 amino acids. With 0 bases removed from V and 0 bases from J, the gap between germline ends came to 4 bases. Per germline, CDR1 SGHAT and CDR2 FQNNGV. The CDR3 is CASSLDLSTDTQYF. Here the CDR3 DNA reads TGTGCCAGCAGCTTAGATCTGAGCACAGATACGCAGTATTTT. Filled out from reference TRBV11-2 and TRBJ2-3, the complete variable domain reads EAGVAQSPRYKIIEKRQSVAFWCNPISGHATLYWYQQILGQGPKLLIQFQNNGVVDDSQLPKDRFSAERLKGVDSTLKIQPAKLEDSAVYLCASSLDLSTDTQYFGPGTRLTVL.

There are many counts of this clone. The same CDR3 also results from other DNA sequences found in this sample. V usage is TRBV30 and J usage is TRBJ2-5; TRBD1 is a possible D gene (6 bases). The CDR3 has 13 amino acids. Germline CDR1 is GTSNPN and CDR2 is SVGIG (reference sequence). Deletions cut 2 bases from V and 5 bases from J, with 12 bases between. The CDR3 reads CAWSPQGPETQYF. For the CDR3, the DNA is TGTGCCTGGAGTCCACAGGGTCCGGAGACCCAGTACTTC.

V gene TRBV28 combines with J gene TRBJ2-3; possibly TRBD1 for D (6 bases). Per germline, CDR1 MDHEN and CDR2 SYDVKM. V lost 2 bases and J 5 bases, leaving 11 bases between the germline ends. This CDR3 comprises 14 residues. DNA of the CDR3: TGTGCCAGCAGTTTACAGGGGCTGAGAGATACGCAGTATTTT. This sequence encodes CASSLQGLRDTQYF.

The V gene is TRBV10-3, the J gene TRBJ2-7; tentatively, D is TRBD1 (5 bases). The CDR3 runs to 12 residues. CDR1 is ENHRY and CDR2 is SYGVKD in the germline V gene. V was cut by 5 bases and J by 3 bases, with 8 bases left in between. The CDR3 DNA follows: TGTGCCATCAGTTTTGACAGCTACGAGCAGTACTTC. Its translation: CAISFDSYEQYF.

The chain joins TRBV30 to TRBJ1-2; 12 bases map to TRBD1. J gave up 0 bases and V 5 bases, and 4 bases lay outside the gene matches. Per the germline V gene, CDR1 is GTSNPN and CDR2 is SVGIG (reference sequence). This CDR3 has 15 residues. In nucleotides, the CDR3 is TGTGCCTGGGAAAGGGACAGGGGGCCTAACTATGGCTACACCTTC. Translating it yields CAWERDRGPNYGYTF.

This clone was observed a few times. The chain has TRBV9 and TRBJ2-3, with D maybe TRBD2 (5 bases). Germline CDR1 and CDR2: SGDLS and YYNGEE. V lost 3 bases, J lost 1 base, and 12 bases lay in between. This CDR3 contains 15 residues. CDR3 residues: CASSALGVGTDTQYF. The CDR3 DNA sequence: TGTGCCAGCAGCGCACTAGGTGTTGGCACAGATACGCAGTATTTT.

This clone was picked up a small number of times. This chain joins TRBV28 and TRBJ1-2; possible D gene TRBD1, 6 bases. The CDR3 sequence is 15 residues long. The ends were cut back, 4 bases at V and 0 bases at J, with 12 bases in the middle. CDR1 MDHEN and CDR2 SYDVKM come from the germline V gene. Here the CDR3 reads CASSSAGTTNYGYTF. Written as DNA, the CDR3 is TGTGCCAGCAGTTCTGCCGGGACAACTAACTATGGCTACACCTTC.

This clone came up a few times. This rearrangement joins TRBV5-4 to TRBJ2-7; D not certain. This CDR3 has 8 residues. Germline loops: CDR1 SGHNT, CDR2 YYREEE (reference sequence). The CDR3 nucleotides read TGTTCGCTTTGGGAGCAGTACTTC. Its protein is CSLWEQYF.

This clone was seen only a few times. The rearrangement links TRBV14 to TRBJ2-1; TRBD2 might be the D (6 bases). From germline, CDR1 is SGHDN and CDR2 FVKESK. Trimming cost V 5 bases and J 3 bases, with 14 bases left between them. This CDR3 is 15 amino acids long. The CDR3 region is CASSFGGTLYNEQFF. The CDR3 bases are TGTGCCAGCAGCTTCGGCGGGACTCTCTACAATGAGCAGTTCTTC.

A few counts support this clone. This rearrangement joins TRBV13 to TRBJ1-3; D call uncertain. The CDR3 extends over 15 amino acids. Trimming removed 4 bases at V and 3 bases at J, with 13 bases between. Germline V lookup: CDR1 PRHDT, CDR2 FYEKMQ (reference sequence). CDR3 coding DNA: TGTGCCAGCAGCTCGACGGTGCCGGGTGGAAACACCATATATTTT. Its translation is CASSSTVPGGNTIYF.

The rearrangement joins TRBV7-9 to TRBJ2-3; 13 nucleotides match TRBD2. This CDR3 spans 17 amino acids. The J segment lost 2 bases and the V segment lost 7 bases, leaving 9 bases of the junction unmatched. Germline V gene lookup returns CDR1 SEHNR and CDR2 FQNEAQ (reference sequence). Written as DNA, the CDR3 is TGTGCCAGCACCCAATTCGGACTAGCGGGAGCCACAGATACGCAGTATTTT. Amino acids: CASTQFGLAGATDTQYF.

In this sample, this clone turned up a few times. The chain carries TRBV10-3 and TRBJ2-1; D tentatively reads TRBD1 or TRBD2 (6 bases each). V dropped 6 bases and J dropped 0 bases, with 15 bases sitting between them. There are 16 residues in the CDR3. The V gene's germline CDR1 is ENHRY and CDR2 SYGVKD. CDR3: CAISKQGGGSYNEQFF. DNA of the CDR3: TGTGCCATCAGCAAGCAAGGGGGAGGCTCCTACAATGAGCAGTTCTTC.

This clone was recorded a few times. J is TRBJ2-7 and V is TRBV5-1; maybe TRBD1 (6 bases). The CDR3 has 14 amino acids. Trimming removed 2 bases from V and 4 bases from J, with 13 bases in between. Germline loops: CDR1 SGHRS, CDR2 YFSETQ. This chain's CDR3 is CASSLNRALYEQYF. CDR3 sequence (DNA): TGCGCCAGCAGCTTAAACAGGGCTCTTTACGAGCAGTACTTC.

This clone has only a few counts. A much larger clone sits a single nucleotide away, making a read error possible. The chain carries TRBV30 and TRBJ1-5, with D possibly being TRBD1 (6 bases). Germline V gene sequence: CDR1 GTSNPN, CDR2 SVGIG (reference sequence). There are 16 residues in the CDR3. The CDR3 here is CAGSVRGARGNQPQHF. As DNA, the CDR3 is TGTGCCGGGAGTGTAAGGGGGGCGCGGGGCAATCAGCCCCAGCATTTT. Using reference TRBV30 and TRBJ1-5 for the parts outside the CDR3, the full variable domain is SQTIHQWPATLVQPVGSPLSLECTVEGTSNPNLYWYRQAAGRGLQLLFYSVGIGQISSEVPQNLSASRPQDRQFILSSKKLLLSDSGFYLCAGSVRGARGNQPQHFGDGTRLSIL.